The clone carrying this T cell receptor beta chain was seen once. Its target is not known. CDR3 length equals 11 residues. The germline V gene has CDR1 DFQATT and CDR2 SNEGSKA (reference sequence). The J segment lost 8 bases and the V segment lost 5 bases, leaving 3 bases of the junction unmatched. The entry originates in a study of T cell responses to AZD1222 COVID-19 vaccine. The study, taken as a whole, reports: Targeting of unmutated variant regions was reportedly seen in nearly half of spike-specific TCRs. There were mostly white British donors and more females than males, and clonal diversity was possibly underestimated. With two AZD1222 doses given, Spike-specific TCR breadth and depth both rose. Repertoire sampling occurred only after the peak T cell response.

Sequencing used immunoSEQ multiplex PCR; TCRdb keeps in-frame clones, though not all of them. Of some 120,000 clones listed, approximately 88% are singletons. The input for sequencing was peripheral blood, taken on day 0 of AZD1222 vaccination. The sequence was obtained from an adult in good health. The rearrangement links TRBV20-1 to TRBJ2-1, with 7 bases identical to TRBD2. CDR3 sequence: CSAFRGDEQFF. The DNA for the CDR3 is TGCAGTGCTTTCCGGGGGGATGAGCAGTTCTTC.